These 15 T cell receptor beta chains came from one sample sequenced in a study of identical twins. TCRdb reanalysed the 5' RACE reads using MiXCR and keeps one entry per CDR3 protein. The sample records approximately 260,000 distinct CDR3 sequences, more than 12% being singletons. Sequencing was done on a sample of memory (CD45RO+) T cells sorted from blood. These receptors came from a woman younger than 30 in good health.

This chain uses TRBV11-2 with TRBJ2-7; maybe TRBD1 (6 bases). The CDR3 length is 15 residues. The V gene lost 5 bases and the J gene lost 6 bases, with 20 bases spanning the gap. Germline-derived CDR1 and CDR2 are SGHAT and FQNNGV. The CDR3 DNA reads TGTGCCAGCAGCACGCACCGCGGACAGTCGAGCGAGCAGTACTTC. Protein product: CASSTHRGQSSEQYF.

A few counts support this clonotype. The chain carries TRBV10-3 and TRBJ1-1; no clear D gene. CDR1 is ENHRY, CDR2 SYGVKD, per germline. V was shortened by 6 bases and J by 2 bases, with 4 bases between the two germline ends. This CDR3 contains 11 residues. CDR3 loop: CAISFNTEAFF. CDR3 nucleotides: TGTGCCATCAGCTTCAACACTGAAGCTTTCTTT.

The J gene is TRBJ2-3, the V gene TRBV29-1; the D gene is possibly TRBD1 (5 bases). Trimming cost V 1 base and J 0 bases, with 11 bases left between them. The CDR3 is 15 residues long. In germline, CDR1 is SQVTM, CDR2 ANQGSEA. CDR3 coding DNA: TGCAGCGTTGAAGGGAACAGGCGTAGCACAGATACGCAGTATTTT. Translated, it gives CSVEGNRRSTDTQYF.

This clonotype was found a few times. The J gene is TRBJ2-7, the V gene TRBV9, with D unresolved. The V gene lost 0 bases and the J gene lost 6 bases, with 10 bases spanning the gap. The germline V gene encodes CDR1 SGDLS and CDR2 YYNGEE. The CDR3 runs 13 residues. The CDR3, as DNA: TGTGCCAGCAGCGTAGTTCTAGACGGCGAGCAGTACTTC. The encoded protein is CASSVVLDGEQYF.

This clonotype has at least ten counts. The chain combines TRBV11-2 with TRBJ2-3; 12 positions agree with TRBD2. This CDR3 contains 16 residues. The germline V gene encodes CDR1 SGHAT and CDR2 FQNNGV. V lost 4 bases and J lost 8; bases outside the gene matches: 10. The CDR3 sequence is CASSSLTSGGRGTQYF. CDR3 in DNA: TGTGCCAGCAGCTCCCTAACTAGCGGGGGGCGGGGTACGCAGTATTTT.

The chain joins TRBV11-2 to TRBJ1-4; weak D call: TRBD1 (5 bases). Per the germline V gene, CDR1 is SGHAT and CDR2 is FQNNGV. There are 15 residues in the CDR3. Trimming took off 5 bases at V and 7 bases at J, with 17 bases between the two ends. CDR3 in amino acids: CASSQNLRGGEKLFF. In DNA form, the CDR3 reads TGTGCCAGCAGCCAAAACTTGAGGGGCGGTGAAAAACTGTTTTTT.

This clonotype has only one observation. The rearrangement joins TRBV6-1 to TRBJ2-1; maybe TRBD2 (7 bases). Germline CDR1 MNHNS, CDR2 SASEGT. Trimming took off 4 bases at V and 4 bases at J, with 11 bases between the two ends. This CDR3 comprises 14 residues. This CDR3 is CASSARGPYNEQFF. The DNA of the CDR3 is TGTGCCAGCAGTGCGCGGGGGCCTTACAATGAGCAGTTCTTC.

This clonotype was picked up one time. The genes are TRBV19 and TRBJ2-1; 12 bases are shared with TRBD2. Germline CDR1 LNHDA, CDR2 SQIVND (reference sequence). After removal of 1 base from V and 10 bases from J, the junction contained 5 bases not matched to a gene. CDR3 length equals 15 residues. The CDR3 sequence is CASSIVTSGGYEQFF. The CDR3 DNA reads as TGTGCCAGTAGTATAGTAACTAGCGGGGGGTACGAGCAGTTCTTC. The full variable domain, its missing parts supplied by reference TRBV19 and TRBJ2-1, is DGGITQSPKYLFRKEGQNVTLSCEQNLNHDAMYWYRQDPGQGLRLIYYSQIVNDFQKGDIAEGYSVSREKKESFPLTVTSAQKNPTAFYLCASSIVTSGGYEQFFGPGTRLTVL.

The rearrangement joins TRBV18 to TRBJ1-4; D is possibly TRBD1 (6 bases). The CDR3 covers 14 residues. Trimming stripped 6 bases from V and 3 bases from J, with 11 bases between. Germline lookup yields CDR1 KGHSH and CDR2 LQKENI. Here the CDR3 DNA reads TGTGCCAGCTCCCCTGGACAGTCTAATGAAAAACTGTTTTTT. Protein sequence: CASSPGQSNEKLFF. The variable domain in full, completed from reference TRBV18 and TRBJ1-4, reads NAGVMQNPRHLVRRRGQEARLRCSPMKGHSHVYWYRQLPEEGLKFMVYLQKENIIDESGMPKERFSAEFPKEGPSILRIQQVVRGDSAAYFCASSPGQSNEKLFFGSGTQLSVL.

The chain combines TRBV5-5 with TRBJ2-1, with 11 bases fitting TRBD1. This CDR3 is built from 13 residues. V trimming: 6 bases; J trimming: 9 bases; junction bases outside the gene matches: 5. From germline, CDR1 is SGHKS and CDR2 YYEKEE (reference sequence). The CDR3 spells CASTGQGDPEQFF. CDR3 DNA sequence: TGTGCCAGCACGGGACAGGGGGACCCTGAGCAGTTCTTC.

In DNA form, the CDR3 reads TGCGCCAGCAGTGAGTTCTCCATCTCGGGGGGGTTTGAGCAGTTCTTC. It yields the protein CASSEFSISGGFEQFF. The rearrangement uses TRBV10-2 and TRBJ2-1; TRBD2 agrees at 8 bases. The ends lost 1 base at V and 9 bases at J; junction bases unmatched: 11. The CDR3 covers 16 residues. Germline assignment: CDR1 WSHSY and CDR2 SAAADI.

About this clonotype: Just one base apart from a much larger clone, this may be a read error. J is TRBJ2-3 and V is TRBV20-1; 8 bases are a match to TRBD2. J gave up 4 bases and V 6 bases, and 12 bases lay outside the gene matches. Germline CDR1 is DFQATT and CDR2 is SNEGSKA (reference sequence). The CDR3 contains 15 residues. The CDR3 DNA sequence: TGCAGTGCCCTGGACACTAGCGGTTGGGCAGATACGCAGTATTTT. Amino acids: CSALDTSGWADTQYF.

This clonotype was observed a few times. The chain carries TRBV4-2 and TRBJ2-7; D unresolved. CDR1 is LGHNA, CDR2 YNFKEQ, per germline. The CDR3 sequence is 15 residues long. Trimming took off 1 base at V and 3 bases at J, with 13 bases between the two ends. Written as DNA, the CDR3 is TGTGCCAGCAGCCAAGGGGTCCTACTTAACTACGAGCAGTACTTC. Translating it yields CASSQGVLLNYEQYF.

The rearrangement uses TRBV5-1 and TRBJ2-7; D perhaps matches TRBD1 (5 bases). This CDR3 spans 14 amino acids. Germline-derived CDR1 and CDR2 are SGHRS and YFSETQ. Trimming removed 1 base at V and 2 bases at J, with 10 bases between. CDR3 nucleotides: TGCGCCAGCAGCTTGCTCCAGGGCGCCTACGAGCAGTACTTC. Amino acid sequence: CASSLLQGAYEQYF.

This sequence joins TRBV30 and TRBJ1-2; possible D gene TRBD1, 5 bases. With 2 bases removed from V and 0 bases from J, the gap between germline ends came to 10 bases. CDR3 length equals 14 residues. Germline-derived CDR1 and CDR2 are GTSNPN and SVGIG (reference sequence). Here the CDR3 reads CAWSRQSTNYGYTF. The CDR3 region has the DNA TGTGCCTGGAGTCGACAGAGCACTAACTATGGCTACACCTTC.